The entry below describes one T cell receptor (beta chain). Its antigen is not known. These data come from a study of Ad26.COV2.S vaccination and SARS-CoV-2 variants. Study information: Within the COV1001 Ad26.COV2.S trial arm, the donor was enrolled.

Study conclusions and caveats: Non-spike TCR breadth did not differ much between vaccine and placebo recipients. In vaccinated individuals, spike-specific CD8+ and CD4+ T cell responses reportedly displayed substantial breadth.

Described treatment: about 20 received Ad26.COV2.S at low or high dose, single or two shots; roughly five received placebo; per-sample allocation not given. Collection of samples fell on day 63 after the first vaccine or placebo injection. Ad26.COV2.S expressed prefusion-stabilized spike from the original Wuhan strain. Produced via immunoSEQ multiplex PCR; TCRdb's table is partial and in-frame only. The table includes about 350,000 clones, about 85% detected once. The sample in question was peripheral blood, obtained in a trial of Ad26.COV2.S vaccine versus placebo. The TCR originated in a person between 18 and 65 years old who received the Ad26.COV2.S COVID-19 vaccine or a placebo.

The CDR3 nucleotides are TGTGCCAGCAGCAAAACCGGGACACTGAACACTGAAGCTTTCTTT. Residues: CASSKTGTLNTEAFF. The chain couples TRBV5-4 to TRBJ1-1; D perhaps matches TRBD1 (6 bases). Looked up from germline, CDR1 is SGHNT and CDR2 is YYREEE (reference sequence). Trimming removed 4 bases at V and 0 bases at J, with 13 bases between. The CDR3 covers 15 residues.